This TCR beta chain appears in the sequencing data of a study of cytomegalovirus exposure and HLA in healthy donors. Note on this clone: As yet, its antigen is unknown.

Germline V CDR1 and CDR2: SGHDT, YYEEEE. The CDR3 has 13 amino acids. It was with 60 Vbeta and 13 Jbeta primers that the PCR ran. Sequencing was performed with immunoSEQ multiplex PCR; in TCRdb, only in-frame clones are kept and a portion is missing. The data contain 150,000 or so clones, about three quarters of them singletons. Broader study findings: A later analysis reportedly found that, within productive TCRs, an Asian-associated ancestry cluster had fewer N-insertions than the mean observed across the roughly 630 donors.

The material sequenced was PBMCs. V usage is TRBV5-6 and J usage is TRBJ2-5, with D hard to call. The J call may be mistaken, given a closer DNA end match to TRBJ2-7. This clonotype was obtained from a girl aged 5 to 17 in good health and CMV-seronegative. The DNA for the CDR3 is TGTGCCAGCAGCTTGGCGAGACTCTACGAGCAGTACTTC. The encoded protein is CASSLARLYEQYF.